This record covers a single TCR beta chain. Its antigen is undetermined. This sample is drawn from a study of CD8+ T cells in alopecia areata. About the research overall: Treated patients received oral tofacitinib, 5 to 10 mg twice daily.

General study results and limits: Patients shared TCRs less clearly than mice did, possibly for HLA-related reasons. Lesional scalp exceeded normal scalp in clonality, especially in alopecia totalis/universalis.

Once RNA had been extracted, it was reverse transcribed into cDNA to act as the sequencing template. Some clones are missing from TCRdb's copy, which holds only in-frame ones; the method was immunoSEQ multiplex PCR. The sample lists about 120,000 clones; 35% to 40% were seen once. V was shortened by 4 bases and J by 10 bases, with 15 bases between the two germline ends. This CDR3 region has 13 residues. CDR1 SGHDT and CDR2 YYEEEE come from the germline V gene. The V gene is TRBV5-6, the J gene TRBJ2-1; D unresolved. Source material: CD4+ T cells sorted from blood. The clonotype comes from a human donor with alopecia areata. CDR3 sequence reads: CASSLGTGREQFF. The CDR3 nucleotides read TGTGCCAGCAGCCTGGGTACCGGCAGAGAGCAGTTCTTC.